The 24 T cell receptor beta chains in this list originate from one sample, sequenced in a study of cytomegalovirus exposure and HLA in healthy donors. The primer mix had 60 Vbeta and 13 Jbeta primers. Only in-frame clones appear in the TCRdb table, and some are missing; sequencing was by immunoSEQ multiplex PCR. The sample records some 170,000 clones, 75% to 85% being singletons. The sample taken for sequencing was PBMCs. These receptors were obtained from a woman between 25 and 40 years old in good health and CMV-seronegative.

This clone was observed once. CDR3 sequence reads: CASSQLGGPYEQYF. The CDR3 coding sequence is TGTGCCAGCAGCCAGCTCGGGGGGCCCTACGAGCAGTACTTC. The chain uses TRBV7-2 and TRBJ2-7; D might be TRBD2 (7 bases). V shed 5 bases and J shed 2 bases, with 13 bases lying between them. The CDR3 runs 14 residues. Germline lookup yields CDR1 SGHTA and CDR2 FQGNSA. Full variable domain (outside the CDR3, taken from reference TRBV7-2 and TRBJ2-7): GAGVSQSPSNKVTEKGKDVELRCDPISGHTALYWYRQSLGQGLEFLIYFQGNSAPDKSGLPSDRFSAERTGGSVSTLTIQRTQQEDSAVYLCASSQLGGPYEQYFGPGTRLTVT.

The V and J genes are TRBV14 and TRBJ1-2, with 7 bases that match TRBD1. The CDR3 is made up of 13 amino acids. V lost 1 base and J lost 5; bases outside the gene matches: 1. Germline CDR1 reads SGHDN; CDR2 reads FVKESK. The CDR3 loop is CASSQGRGYGYTF. CDR3 DNA sequence: TGTGCCAGCAGCCAAGGCAGGGGGTATGGCTACACCTTC.

This clone was seen just once. The chain has TRBV4-2 and TRBJ2-5; TRBD2 matches at 11 bases. The CDR3 is 15 residues long. The J segment lost 11 bases and the V segment lost 0 bases, leaving 8 bases of the junction unmatched. CDR1 LGHNA and CDR2 YNFKEQ come from the germline V gene. CDR3 sequence reads: CASSQDRVLAGAQYF. The CDR3 DNA follows: TGTGCCAGCAGCCAAGATCGAGTACTAGCGGGAGCGCAGTACTTC.

The rearrangement joins TRBV2 to TRBJ2-2, with 8 bases that match TRBD1. The CDR3 is 15 amino acids. Germline values: CDR1 SNHLY, CDR2 FYNNEI. Trimming removed 4 bases from V and 8 bases from J; junction bases left unmatched: 9. The CDR3 bases are TGTGCCAGCAGTGCCCGAATGGACAGGGCTGGGGAGCTGTTTTTT. This sequence encodes CASSARMDRAGELFF.

This rearrangement joins TRBV5-4 to TRBJ2-7, with a weak D call TRBD2 (7 bases). This CDR3 has 14 amino acids. Trimming removed 2 bases at V and 3 bases at J, with 12 bases between. Germline loops: CDR1 SGHNT, CDR2 YYREEE (reference sequence). Here the CDR3 DNA reads TGTGCCAGCAGCTTAGGGGGGGAGGACTACGAGCAGTACTTC. Amino acids: CASSLGGEDYEQYF.

V usage is TRBV7-2 and J usage is TRBJ2-1; 12 positions agree with TRBD2. The CDR3 covers 16 residues. The V gene end was trimmed by 5 bases and the J gene end by 4 bases; junction bases not matched to a gene: 6. Germline CDR1 SGHTA, CDR2 FQGNSA. This CDR3 reads CASSPASGRGYNEQFF. In DNA form, the CDR3 reads TGTGCCAGCAGCCCTGCTAGCGGGAGGGGTTACAATGAGCAGTTCTTC.

The chain combines TRBV6-5 with TRBJ1-6; perhaps TRBD1 as D (5 bases). The CDR3 loop spans 15 amino acids. Germline loops: CDR1 MNHEY, CDR2 SVGAGI. Trimming stripped 2 bases from V and 7 bases from J, with 12 bases between. The CDR3 sequence is CASSYGGMMNSPLHF. CDR3 nucleotide sequence: TGTGCCAGCAGTTACGGGGGGATGATGAATTCACCCCTCCACTTT.

This chain uses TRBV5-4 with TRBJ2-5; 8 nucleotides align to TRBD1. The J call is in doubt because the DNA end fits TRBJ2-7 better. This CDR3 region has 14 residues. In germline, CDR1 is SGHNT, CDR2 YYREEE (reference sequence). The CDR3 sequence is CASSLQGGSYEQYF. CDR3 nucleotides: TGTGCCAGCAGCTTACAGGGGGGCTCCTACGAGCAGTACTTC.

V is TRBV4-1 and J is TRBJ2-1, with TRBD2 matching 10 bases. CDR1 is MGHRA, CDR2 YSYEKL, per germline. J gave up 8 bases and V 1 base, and 11 bases lay outside the gene matches. This CDR3 has 17 amino acids. In nucleotides, the CDR3 is TGCGCCAGCAGCCAAGCCCCGGGACTAGCGAGGAGGCATGAGCAGTTCTTC. Translation: CASSQAPGLARRHEQFF.

The rearrangement links TRBV7-2 to TRBJ1-1; D is unclear. The CDR3 loop spans 13 amino acids. Per the germline V gene, CDR1 is SGHTA and CDR2 is FQGNSA. With 1 base removed from V and 2 bases from J, the gap between germline ends came to 5 bases. The CDR3 region is CASSLVVNTEAFF. DNA of the CDR3: TGTGCCAGCAGCTTAGTAGTCAACACTGAAGCTTTCTTT.

The rearrangement joins TRBV19 to TRBJ2-3; 8 bases line up with TRBD1. The CDR3 totals 15 residues. Germline V gene sequence: CDR1 LNHDA, CDR2 SQIVND (reference sequence). The ends lost 3 bases at V and 4 bases at J; junction bases unmatched: 6. CDR3 region: CASSIQGALPDTQYF. The CDR3 DNA sequence: TGTGCCAGTAGTATCCAGGGGGCGCTCCCAGATACGCAGTATTTT.

This clone was seen once. The chain recombines TRBV15 with TRBJ2-2; D possibly corresponds to TRBD2 (6 bases). CDR3 length equals 16 residues. Germline-derived CDR1 and CDR2 are LNHNV and YYDKDF (reference sequence). Trimming took 2 bases from V and 2 from J, leaving 12 bases between them. The DNA for the CDR3 is TGTGCCACCAGCAGATCCTCCGGGACTAACACCGGGGAGCTGTTTTTT. Protein product: CATSRSSGTNTGELFF.

The chain joins TRBV11-1 to TRBJ1-1, with D perhaps TRBD1 (5 bases). Looked up from germline, CDR1 is SGHAT and CDR2 is FQDESV (reference sequence). V dropped 4 bases and J dropped 0 bases, with 6 bases sitting between them. This CDR3 comprises 13 residues. CDR3 in amino acids: CASSSGLNTEAFF. The DNA of the CDR3 is TGTGCCAGCAGCTCAGGGTTGAACACTGAAGCTTTCTTT.

This clone has just one count. The chain uses TRBV7-2 and TRBJ1-2; 10 bases are a match to TRBD1. The junction had 9 bases not matched to a gene; V was cut back by 5 bases and J by 0 bases. The CDR3 runs 17 residues. Germline CDR1 SGHTA, CDR2 FQGNSA. CDR3 nucleotides: TGTGCCAGCAGCCAAACGGACAGGGGGTTCGCTAACTATGGCTACACCTTC. It codes for CASSQTDRGFANYGYTF.

This rearrangement joins TRBV10-3 to TRBJ2-6; tentatively, D is TRBD1 (5 bases). This CDR3 has 14 residues. The ends were cut back, 6 bases at V and 4 bases at J, with 10 bases in the middle. CDR1 and CDR2 (germline): ENHRY, SYGVKD. This CDR3 is CAISAGSGANVLTF. DNA of the CDR3: TGTGCCATCAGCGCAGGGTCCGGGGCCAACGTCCTGACTTTC.

V usage is TRBV6-5 and J usage is TRBJ2-7; a possible D gene is TRBD2 (6 bases). Germline lookup yields CDR1 MNHEY and CDR2 SVGAGI. V shed 1 base and J shed 4 bases, with 14 bases lying between them. The CDR3 runs 15 residues. CDR3 coding DNA: TGTGCCAGCAGTTACTACTCCGGCGGACTATACGAGCAGTACTTC. Protein sequence: CASSYYSGGLYEQYF.

The chain uses TRBV18 and TRBJ1-4; D perhaps matches TRBD1 (6 bases). Germline CDR1 reads KGHSH; CDR2 reads LQKENI. The CDR3 is 16 residues long. V was cut by 2 bases and J by 9 bases, with 19 bases left in between. The CDR3 protein is CASSPGTSLGRKKLFF. CDR3 sequence (DNA): TGTGCCAGCTCACCAGGGACAAGTTTAGGTAGAAAAAAACTGTTTTTT.

The sample holds a few counts of this clone. A read error may produce the germline difference seen at one junction end. The chain uses TRBV7-9 and TRBJ1-4; tentative D call: TRBD1 (5 bases). Germline assignment: CDR1 SEHNR and CDR2 FQNEAQ (reference sequence). The CDR3 covers 15 residues. The CDR3, as DNA: TGTTCCAGCAGCCTGAGGGCCGCGGGGGATGAAAAACTGTTTTTT. Protein product: CSSSLRAAGDEKLFF. The whole variable domain, remainder taken from reference TRBV7-9 and TRBJ1-4, is DTGVSQNPRHKITKRGQNVTFRCDPISEHNRLYWYRQTLGQGPEFLTYFQNEAQLEKSRLLSDRFSAERPKGSFSTLEIQRTEQGDSAMYLCSSSLRAAGDEKLFFGSGTQLSVL.

V is TRBV23-1 and J is TRBJ2-7; D uncertain. TRBV23-1 is sorted into the ORF group, with uncertain function. V was clipped by 2 bases and J by 0 bases, with 11 bases between them. The CDR3 consists of 15 residues. The CDR3 DNA reads TGCGCCAGCAGTCAAACAACAGTGTTCTCCTACGAGCAGTACTTC. This gives the protein CASSQTTVFSYEQYF.

This clone has only one observation. The V and J genes are TRBV9 and TRBJ2-1, with 7 bases aligning to TRBD2. The V segment lost 7 bases and the J segment 9 bases; nucleotides outside the gene matches: 13. The length of the CDR3 is 14 residues. Per the germline V gene, CDR1 is SGDLS and CDR2 is YYNGEE. CDR3 DNA: TGTGCCAGCGCACCTTGGGGCAGGGAGGGTGAGCAGTTCTTC. Translating it yields CASAPWGREGEQFF. Looking up the rest from reference TRBV9 and TRBJ2-1 gives the full variable domain: DSGVTQTPKHLITATGQRVTLRCSPRSGDLSVYWYQQSLDQGLQFLIQYYNGEERAKGNILERFSAQQFPDLHSELNLSSLELGDSALYFCASAPWGREGEQFFGPGTRLTVL.

Turning to this clone: Sequence at one end of the junction differs from germline and may be a read error. J is TRBJ1-3 and V is TRBV7-9, with no clear D. The V gene's germline CDR1 is SEHNR and CDR2 FQNEAQ (reference sequence). This CDR3 has 18 residues. CDR3 sequence reads: CSSSFGSERGAAGNTIYF. Here the CDR3 DNA reads TGTTCCAGCAGCTTTGGGTCGGAGCGGGGAGCGGCTGGAAACACCATATATTTT.

In DNA form, the CDR3 reads TGTGCCAGCAGTTTTAGTGGGACAGGTAGGGCGTATGGCTACACCTTC. Protein sequence: CASSFSGTGRAYGYTF. The rearrangement links TRBV28 to TRBJ1-2, with 8 nucleotides matching TRBD1. J lost 5 bases, V lost 3 bases, and 11 bases had no gene match. This CDR3 has 16 amino acids. Germline V lookup: CDR1 MDHEN, CDR2 SYDVKM.

The chain uses TRBV6-5 and TRBJ2-2, with 8 bases fitting TRBD2. Germline V gives CDR1 MNHEY, CDR2 SVGAGI. CDR3 length equals 14 residues. The V gene end was trimmed by 6 bases and the J gene end by 5 bases; junction bases not matched to a gene: 5. CDR3 DNA: TGTGCCAGCAGGTCGGGAGGGGGAACCGGGGAGCTGTTTTTT. Translating it yields CASRSGGGTGELFF.

The chain recombines TRBV6-5 with TRBJ2-3; D perhaps matches TRBD2 (7 bases). This CDR3 contains 16 residues. V was trimmed by 2 bases and J by 4 bases, leaving 16 bases between them. Germline V gene data show CDR1 as MNHEY and CDR2 as SVGAGI. In DNA form, the CDR3 reads TGTGCCAGCAGTTACGGGGCGGGAGAGGGGGCAGATACGCAGTATTTT. Translation gives CASSYGAGEGADTQYF.